A selection of T cell receptor beta chains follows, all from one sample in a study of OX40 agonist ivuxolimab in advanced cancers. TCRdb keeps only in-frame clones here, not all; method: immunoSEQ multiplex PCR. The repertoire consists of around 39,000 clones, with around 73% occurring once and the leading ten covering about 13%. Sequenced material: CD4+ or CD8+ T cells sorted from blood, taken in a trial of the OX40 agonist ivuxolimab. These receptors originate from an adult with an advanced solid tumor such as melanoma, head and neck, liver or kidney cancer. Both conserved end residues are part of each CDR3. Fields, in order: J gene, D gene, V gene, CDR3 protein. A D gene is named only where the DNA matches it firmly.

j_call: TRBJ2-5
d_call: .
v_call: TRBV5-4
cdr3_aa: CASSLQGRGRRETQYF

j_call: TRBJ2-1
d_call: .
v_call: TRBV2
cdr3_aa: CASSGTGTHPFF

j_call: TRBJ2-5
d_call: TRBD1
v_call: TRBV18
cdr3_aa: CASSDQPTGSKETQYF

j_call: TRBJ2-6
d_call: .
v_call: TRBV7-9
cdr3_aa: CASSPWDALSSGANVLTF

j_call: TRBJ1-1
d_call: .
v_call: TRBV28
cdr3_aa: CASSLSGASRGAEAFF

j_call: TRBJ1-1
d_call: TRBD1
v_call: TRBV7-9
cdr3_aa: CASRPGQGTTEAFF

j_call: TRBJ2-6
d_call: .
v_call: TRBV7-9
cdr3_aa: CASSFTTGANVLTF

j_call: TRBJ1-3
d_call: .
v_call: TRBV7-8
cdr3_aa: CASSLASVSGNTIYF

j_call: TRBJ2-3
d_call: .
v_call: TRBV11-3
cdr3_aa: CASSLEGDTQYF

j_call: TRBJ2-3
d_call: TRBD2
v_call: TRBV27
cdr3_aa: CASTGTSSDTQYF

j_call: TRBJ2-7
d_call: .
v_call: TRBV6-1
cdr3_aa: CASRLGHGVYEQYF

j_call: TRBJ1-5
d_call: .
v_call: TRBV2
cdr3_aa: CASSEMRNIRQPQHF